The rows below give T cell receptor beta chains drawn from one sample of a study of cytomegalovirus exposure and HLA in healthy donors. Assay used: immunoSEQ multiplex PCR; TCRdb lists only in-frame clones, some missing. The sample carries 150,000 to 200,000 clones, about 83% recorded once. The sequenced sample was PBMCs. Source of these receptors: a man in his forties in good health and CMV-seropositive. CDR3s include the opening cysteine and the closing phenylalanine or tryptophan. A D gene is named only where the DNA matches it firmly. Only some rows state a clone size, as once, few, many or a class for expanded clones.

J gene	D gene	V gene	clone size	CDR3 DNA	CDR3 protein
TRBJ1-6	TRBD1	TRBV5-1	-	TGCGCCAGCAGTCAGGGGGCGCCGGGGAATTCACCCCTCCACTTT	CASSQGAPGNSPLHF
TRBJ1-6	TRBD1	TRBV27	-	TGTGCCAGTCGTACAGGGGGCCTACGGTCACCCCTCCACTTT	CASRTGGLRSPLHF
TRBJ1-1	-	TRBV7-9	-	TGTGCCAGCAGCTTAGAGACAGGCCTGAACACTGAAGCTTTCTTT	CASSLETGLNTEAFF
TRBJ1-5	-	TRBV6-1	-	TGTGCCAGCAATCGCGGGAGGGGTCAGCCCCAGCATTTT	CASNRGRGQPQHF
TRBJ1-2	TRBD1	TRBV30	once	TGTGCCTGTTCGGACAGGACAGCTAACTATGGCTACACCTTC	CACSDRTANYGYTF
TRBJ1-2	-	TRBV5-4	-	TGTGCCAGCAGCCCGGACAAGGGGGTTTTGGGCTACACCTTC	CASSPDKGVLGYTF
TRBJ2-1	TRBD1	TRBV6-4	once	TGTGCCAGCAGTGACTCTGGCAGGGGGTCCCACAATGAGCAGTTCTTC	CASSDSGRGSHNEQFF
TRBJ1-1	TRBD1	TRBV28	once	TGTGCCAGCAGTTTACTCGGACAGGGGAACACTGAAGCTTTCTTT	CASSLLGQGNTEAFF
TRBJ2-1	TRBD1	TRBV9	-	TGTGCCAGCAGCGTAGTAGGGACAGGGGGCGATGAGCAGTTCTTC	CASSVVGTGGDEQFF
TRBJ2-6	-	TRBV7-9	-	TGTTCCAGCAGCTTAGGTCTGGCATCTGGGGCCAACGTCCTGACTTTC	CSSSLGLASGANVLTF
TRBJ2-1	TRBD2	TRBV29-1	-	TGCAGCGTTGAACCCCGACTAGCGGGATTAAATGAGCAGTTCTTC	CSVEPRLAGLNEQFF
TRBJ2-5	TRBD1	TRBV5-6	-	TGTGCCAGCAGCTTGCCGGGACAGGGGGAAGAGACCCAGTACTTC	CASSLPGQGEETQYF
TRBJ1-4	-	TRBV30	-	TGTGCCTGGGCACAGTCCCTAGGGGCTAATGAAAAACTGTTTTTT	CAWAQSLGANEKLFF
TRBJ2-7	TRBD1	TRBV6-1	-	TGTGCCAGCAGTGAGGGACAGGGAACCTACGAGCAGTACTTC	CASSEGQGTYEQYF
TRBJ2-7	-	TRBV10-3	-	TGTGCCATCAGTGCGCTAGGGAGGACAGGCTACGAGCAGTACTTC	CAISALGRTGYEQYF
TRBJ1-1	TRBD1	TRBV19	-	TGTGCCAGTAGTAACCCCAGGGGGCGCCGGGACACTGAAGCTTTCTTT	CASSNPRGRRDTEAFF
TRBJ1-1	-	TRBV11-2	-	TGTGCCAGCAGCTTACCAGGCCGAATGTCGGCTTTCTTT	CASSLPGRMSAFF
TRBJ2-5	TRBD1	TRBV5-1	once	TGCGCCAGCAGCTTGCGGCTACCGGGACAGGGGGAGACCCAGTACTTC	CASSLRLPGQGETQYF
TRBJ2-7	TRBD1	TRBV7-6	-	TGTGCCAGCAGCTTATTCGGGACAGGTGAGGACGAGCAGTACTTC	CASSLFGTGEDEQYF
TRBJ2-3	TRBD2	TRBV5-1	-	TGCGCCAGCAGCTTTCCAGCGGGAGACTCCACAGATACGCAGTATTTT	CASSFPAGDSTDTQYF
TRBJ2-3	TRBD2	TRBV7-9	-	TGTGCCAGCAGTCCCCTAGCGGGAGTAGGTTGGGATACGCAGTATTTT	CASSPLAGVGWDTQYF